This TCR beta chain was found in a study of regulatory T cells in long-lasting Graves disease. Investigators prepared the TCR beta libraries by applying iRepertoire HTBI primers and Arm-PCR of CDR3 regions. TCRdb fed the multiplex PCR reads into MiXCR, producing one record per CDR3 protein. The sample includes over 200,000 distinct CDR3 sequences, around 18% seen only once; the top ten take less than 15%. Time point in this sample: newly diagnosed GD, antithyroid drugs for less than 3 months. After RNA was extracted from PBMCs, the TCR library was made from it. There are many counts of this clonotype. The same specimen was also included in a second study, on T cells in Graves' hyperthyroidism and ophthalmopathy.

The TCR was taken from a woman between 25 and 40 years old with Graves disease. This material consisted of peripheral blood mononuclear cells (PBMCs), taken at new diagnosis, from a patient treated with antithyroid drugs.

The CDR3 sequence: CASSRTGGDYGYTF. Here the CDR3 DNA reads TGTGCCAGCAGCCGGACAGGGGGCGACTATGGCTACACCTTC. The chain couples TRBV11-2 to TRBJ1-2; 11 bases are a match to TRBD1. This CDR3 is 14 amino acids long. Germline V gene sequence: CDR1 SGHAT, CDR2 FQNNGV. The J segment lost 3 bases and the V segment lost 5 bases, leaving 2 bases of the junction unmatched.